These 27 T cell receptor beta chains were all obtained from the same sample, sequenced in a study of blood T cell repertoires in COVID-19. Produced via immunoSEQ multiplex PCR; TCRdb's table is partial and in-frame only. The data show about 180,000 clones, 80% seen once. Sequenced input: PBMCs or T cells enriched from blood (not recorded which). The receptors stem from a man aged 60-69 years who had been exposed to COVID-19.

In nucleotides, the CDR3 is TGCGCCAGCAGTGCCCGCCGGGACTTTCCACACGAGCAGTACTTC. Translated: CASSARRDFPHEQYF. This rearrangement joins TRBV10-1 to TRBJ2-7; D possibly corresponds to TRBD2 (6 bases). This CDR3 is 15 amino acids long. Germline assignment: CDR1 WNHNN and CDR2 SYGVQD (reference sequence). With 4 bases removed from V and 5 bases from J, the gap between germline ends came to 18 bases.

The genes are TRBV28 and TRBJ1-1, with a weak D call TRBD1 (5 bases). The V end lost 2 bases, the J end lost 7 bases, and 17 bases lay between the germline ends. The CDR3 is 15 amino acids. Germline CDR1 MDHEN, CDR2 SYDVKM. The CDR3 region has the DNA TGTGCCAGCAGTTTACCAGGGATTAGCTCCCTTGAAGCTTTCTTT. It codes for CASSLPGISSLEAFF.

The CDR3 DNA is TGTGCCAGCACTTATGGGACAGCACCTCTTGATACGCAGTATTTT. Translation: CASTYGTAPLDTQYF. This chain links TRBV28 with TRBJ2-3, with 7 bases identical to TRBD1. V dropped 7 bases and J dropped 6; count of bases not matched to a gene: 13. CDR3 length equals 15 residues. Germline loops: CDR1 MDHEN, CDR2 SYDVKM.

The chain employs TRBV7-3 and TRBJ2-2; 8 bases are shared with TRBD2. The germline V gene has CDR1 SGHTA and CDR2 FQGTGA. V lost 3 bases and J lost 0; bases outside the gene matches: 9. The CDR3 covers 18 residues. The CDR3 protein is CASSLRPPGLANTGELFF. The CDR3 region has the DNA TGTGCCAGCAGCTTGAGGCCTCCGGGACTAGCGAACACCGGGGAGCTGTTTTTT. Combining the CDR3 with reference TRBV7-3 and TRBJ2-2 gives the whole variable domain GAGVSQTPSNKVTEKGKYVELRCDPISGHTALYWYRQSLGQGPEFLIYFQGTGAADDSGLPNDRFFAVRPEGSVSTLKIQRTERGDSAVYLCASSLRPPGLANTGELFFGEGSRLTVL.

This chain uses TRBV28 with TRBJ2-3, with D tentatively TRBD2 (5 bases). Deletions cut 6 bases from V and 4 bases from J, with 20 bases between. The germline CDR1 and CDR2 sequences are MDHEN and SYDVKM. The CDR3 length is 16 residues. CDR3 amino acids: CASSTQPVRDSDTQYF. CDR3 in DNA: TGTGCCAGCAGCACCCAACCTGTCCGGGATTCAGATACGCAGTATTTT.

V usage is TRBV9 and J usage is TRBJ2-3; TRBD2 matches 10 bases. CDR1 and CDR2 from the germline V gene are SGDLS and YYNGEE. The CDR3 is 17 residues long. With V trimmed by 4 bases and J by 4 bases, 12 bases remained unmatched. As DNA, the CDR3 is TGTGCCAGCAGCAGGGGAAGTGTAGCGGGAGGATCAGATACGCAGTATTTT. The encoded protein is CASSRGSVAGGSDTQYF.

This clone was counted only a few times. This chain joins TRBV7-2 and TRBJ1-2, with 8 bases identical to TRBD1. The CDR3 loop spans 17 amino acids. V lost 1 base to trimming and J lost 3 bases; unmatched junction nucleotides: 10. The V gene's germline CDR1 is SGHTA and CDR2 FQGNSA. CDR3 coding DNA: TGTGCCAGCAGCTTAGTCGGGGGGACAGGCCGGGACTATGGCTACACCTTC. This sequence encodes CASSLVGGTGRDYGYTF.

This rearrangement joins TRBV9 to TRBJ1-2, with TRBD1 as a possible D gene (6 bases). This CDR3 region has 14 residues. Trimming removed 2 bases from V and 1 base from J, with 9 bases in between. Germline V gives CDR1 SGDLS, CDR2 YYNGEE. CDR3 sequence (DNA): TGTGCCAGCAGCGTCACGGACAGTAACTATGGCTACACCTTC. This translates into CASSVTDSNYGYTF. The whole variable domain, filled in from reference TRBV9 and TRBJ1-2, reads DSGVTQTPKHLITATGQRVTLRCSPRSGDLSVYWYQQSLDQGLQFLIQYYNGEERAKGNILERFSAQQFPDLHSELNLSSLELGDSALYFCASSVTDSNYGYTFGSGTRLTVV.

The V call is TRBV18, the J call TRBJ2-3; 12 bases fit TRBD2. Germline CDR1 is KGHSH and CDR2 is LQKENI. This CDR3 has 20 residues. Trimming took 3 bases from V and 6 from J; bases not matched to a gene: 19. DNA for the CDR3: TGTGCCAGCTCACCGCGCTATCCCCGGGTCCCTAGCGGGAGGGTTGATACGCAGTATTTT. Translating gives CASSPRYPRVPSGRVDTQYF.

This clone was recorded many times. As DNA, the CDR3 is TGTGCCAGCGGGGGACAGGGCGCCTACGAGCAGTACTTC. It encodes CASGGQGAYEQYF. This chain links TRBV2 with TRBJ2-7; 9 positions agree with TRBD1. The CDR3 consists of 13 residues. Germline CDR1 reads SNHLY; CDR2 reads FYNNEI. V lost 8 bases to trimming and J lost 2 bases; unmatched junction nucleotides: 4.

The rearrangement uses TRBV3-1 (or the pseudogene TRBV3-2) and TRBJ2-5, with 7 bases aligning to TRBD2. The CDR3 has 17 amino acids. The J segment lost 3 bases and the V segment lost 2 bases, leaving 12 bases of the junction unmatched. From germline, CDR1 is LGHDT and CDR2 YNNKEL (reference sequence). CDR3 residues: CASSQYRTSAGKETQYF. In DNA, the CDR3 is TGTGCCAGCAGCCAATACAGAACCTCAGCGGGAAAAGAGACCCAGTACTTC.

V usage is TRBV7-4 and J usage is TRBJ2-2; D possibly corresponds to TRBD2 (6 bases). Germline loops: CDR1 SGHVT, CDR2 SQSDAQ. This CDR3 has 16 residues. The germline V and J ends were trimmed by 3 bases and 4 bases, with 15 bases remaining between them. For the CDR3, the DNA is TGTGCCAGCAGCTTTATGACTCCCGGGGGCACCGGGGAGCTGTTTTTT. It codes for CASSFMTPGGTGELFF.

This clone showed up just a few times. The chain employs TRBV6-1 and TRBJ1-2, with TRBD1 as a possible D gene (5 bases). This CDR3 contains 15 residues. V was clipped by 2 bases and J by 2 bases, with 12 bases between them. Germline V gene lookup returns CDR1 MNHNS and CDR2 SASEGT. DNA of the CDR3: TGTGCCAGCAGTGAATCAGTAGGGGTGAACTATGGCTACACCTTC. Amino acid sequence: CASSESVGVNYGYTF.

The chain recombines TRBV4-1 with TRBJ2-3; 15 bases are a match to TRBD2. Per the germline V gene, CDR1 is MGHRA and CDR2 is YSYEKL. V dropped 0 bases and J dropped 7; count of bases not matched to a gene: 8. There are 18 residues in the CDR3. The CDR3 is CASSQERGLAGGGNTQYF. The CDR3 DNA follows: TGCGCCAGCAGCCAAGAAAGGGGACTAGCGGGAGGTGGAAATACGCAGTATTTT.

The chain has TRBV11-3 and TRBJ2-7, with D possibly being TRBD1 (6 bases). The CDR3 is 13 amino acids. Germline CDR1 reads SGHNT; CDR2 reads YENEEA. The ends were cut back, 6 bases at V and 2 bases at J, with 11 bases in the middle. CDR3 bases: TGTGCCAGCAGTACGACAGGAACCTACGAGCAGTACTTC. Its protein product is CASSTTGTYEQYF.

The CDR3 is CAWSAGFMGSGNTIYF. The CDR3 DNA reads as TGTGCCTGGAGCGCAGGATTCATGGGCTCTGGAAACACCATATATTTT. The rearrangement links TRBV30 to TRBJ1-3, with D unresolved. Trimming removed 3 bases at V and 0 bases at J, with 15 bases between. This CDR3 is built from 16 residues. From germline, CDR1 is GTSNPN and CDR2 SVGIG (reference sequence).

The gene calls are TRBV6-1 and TRBJ1-2; possible D gene TRBD1, 5 bases. The CDR3 is 13 amino acids. V shed 0 bases and J shed 7 bases, with 9 bases lying between them. The germline V gene encodes CDR1 MNHNS and CDR2 SASEGT. CDR3 nucleotide sequence: TGTGCCAGCAGTGAAGCCAGGGTCGGTGGCTACACCTTC. It translates to CASSEARVGGYTF.

The chain has TRBV7-6 and TRBJ2-3; TRBD2 matches at 14 bases. The germline V gene has CDR1 SGHVS and CDR2 FNYEAQ. Trimming at V came to 5 bases and at J to 5 bases, leaving 9 bases not matched to a gene. The CDR3 totals 17 residues. The CDR3 DNA sequence: TGTGCCAGCAGCAAAAGACTAGCGGGAGGGCCAATAGATACGCAGTATTTT. It encodes CASSKRLAGGPIDTQYF.

The chain links TRBV3-1 (or the pseudogene TRBV3-2) to TRBJ1-1, with D tentatively TRBD1 (5 bases). Between the trimmed V and J ends, which lost 1 base and 3 bases, there was a span of 9 bases. CDR3 length: 14 amino acids. Germline V gene lookup returns CDR1 LGHDT and CDR2 YNNKEL (reference sequence). CDR3 nucleotide sequence: TGTGCCAGCAGCCAAGCAGGGTTGGACACTGAAGCTTTCTTT. This encodes CASSQAGLDTEAFF.

This sequence joins TRBV29-1 and TRBJ2-1, with D maybe TRBD2 (6 bases). In germline, CDR1 is SQVTM, CDR2 ANQGSEA. The CDR3 totals 11 residues. Trimming removed 5 bases at V and 10 bases at J, with 12 bases between. The chain's CDR3 is CSVSEGGEQFF. The CDR3 nucleotides are TGCAGCGTTTCGGAGGGCGGGGAGCAGTTCTTC.

The chain links TRBV30 to TRBJ2-5, with 12 positions matching TRBD1. Germline V CDR1 and CDR2: GTSNPN, SVGIG (reference sequence). The trim removed 0 bases at V and 5 bases at J, leaving 7 bases unmatched. This CDR3 has 16 residues. The CDR3 nucleotides are TGTGCCTGGAGTGTACTGGGGACAGGGGGCGCGGAGACCCAGTACTTC. Translated, it gives CAWSVLGTGGAETQYF.

This chain links TRBV18 with TRBJ1-1; D gene ambiguous. Per the germline V gene, CDR1 is KGHSH and CDR2 is LQKENI. The length of the CDR3 is 15 residues. Trimming removed 2 bases at V and 2 bases at J, with 12 bases between. CDR3 loop: CASSPARAANTEAFF. Here the CDR3 DNA reads TGTGCCAGCTCACCAGCCCGCGCCGCTAACACTGAAGCTTTCTTT.

J is TRBJ1-2 and V is TRBV7-7; TRBD1 agrees at 9 bases. V dropped 4 bases and J dropped 4; count of bases not matched to a gene: 7. Germline V gives CDR1 SSHAT, CDR2 FNYEAQ (reference sequence). The CDR3 loop spans 15 amino acids. CDR3 loop: CASSSPDRGGYGYTF. CDR3 sequence (DNA): TGTGCCAGCAGCTCCCCGGACAGGGGAGGCTATGGCTACACCTTC.

This rearrangement joins TRBV2 to TRBJ1-2; D may be TRBD1 (5 bases). Germline V lookup: CDR1 SNHLY, CDR2 FYNNEI. Trimming removed 6 bases from V and 5 bases from J, with 13 bases in between. CDR3 length equals 13 residues. The CDR3 nucleotides read TGTGCCAGCAGGATACAGGATTGGTATGGCTACACCTTC. It encodes CASRIQDWYGYTF. The variable domain in full, with the rest retrieved from reference TRBV2 and TRBJ1-2, is EPEVTQTPSHQVTQMGQEVILRCVPISNHLYFYWYRQILGQKVEFLVSFYNNEISEKSEIFDDQFSVERPDGSNFTLKIRSTKLEDSAMYFCASRIQDWYGYTFGSGTRLTVV.

The chain recombines TRBV15 with TRBJ1-1; D uncertain. Trimming left V 0 bases short and J 0 bases short, with 14 bases between. Germline V gives CDR1 LNHNV, CDR2 YYDKDF (reference sequence). The CDR3 extends over 17 amino acids. CDR3 residues: CATSRDPGGGLNTEAFF. The CDR3 region has the DNA TGTGCCACCAGCAGAGACCCCGGTGGAGGGCTGAACACTGAAGCTTTCTTT.

V gene TRBV9 combines with J gene TRBJ2-5; TRBD2 is a possible D gene (5 bases). Germline-derived CDR1 and CDR2 are SGDLS and YYNGEE. The CDR3 extends over 16 amino acids. Trimming cost V 7 bases and J 2 bases, with 21 bases left between them. DNA of the CDR3: TGTGCCAGCTGCCCCGGGATCAGTCTCGGGCAAGAGACCCAGTACTTC. The encoded protein is CASCPGISLGQETQYF.

V is TRBV18 and J is TRBJ1-1; 10 nucleotides line up with TRBD1. Germline V lookup: CDR1 KGHSH, CDR2 LQKENI. This CDR3 is built from 16 residues. V was clipped by 3 bases and J by 2 bases; unmatched bases: 6. The CDR3 sequence: CASSPLGQGYNTEAFF. The CDR3 nucleotides are TGTGCCAGCTCACCTTTGGGACAGGGGTATAACACTGAAGCTTTCTTT.